The 12 T cell receptor beta chains in this list originate from one sample, sequenced in a study of monozygotic twins with inflammatory bowel disease. TCRdb re-called the 5' RACE reads and shows each CDR3 protein once, DNA omitted. Here the sample table reports about 160,000 distinct CDR3 sequences. The sequencing input was blood. The receptors were gathered from a human donor with ulcerative colitis or Crohn's disease, or a healthy co-twin of an affected twin (not recorded which).

The chain couples TRBV6-5 to TRBJ1-6; TCRdb returns TRBD1, unconfirmable since there is no DNA. CDR1 is MNHEY and CDR2 is SVGAGI in the germline V gene. This CDR3 is 16 amino acids long. The chain's CDR3 is CASITTPGHTNSPLHF.

The rearrangement uses TRBV7-2 and TRBJ1-6; without DNA, the TCRdb call of TRBD1 cannot be checked. The CDR3 sequence is 15 residues long. The germline V gene has CDR1 SGHTA and CDR2 FQGNSA. Here the CDR3 reads CASSSQGADNSPLHF. The variable domain in full, completed from reference TRBV7-2 and TRBJ1-6, reads GAGVSQSPSNKVTEKGKDVELRCDPISGHTALYWYRQSLGQGLEFLIYFQGNSAPDKSGLPSDRFSAERTGGSVSTLTIQRTQQEDSAVYLCASSSQGADNSPLHFGNGTRLTVT.

The rearrangement joins TRBV10-3 to TRBJ2-1; TCRdb's D gene call, TRBD2, goes unchecked for lack of DNA. Germline assignment: CDR1 ENHRY and CDR2 SYGVKD. The CDR3 has 16 residues. This CDR3 reads CAISVSGASSYNEQFF.

This rearrangement joins TRBV29-1 to TRBJ2-1; with no DNA, the TCRdb D assignment of TRBD1 cannot be verified. CDR1 and CDR2 (germline): SQVTM, ANQGSEA. CDR3 length: 12 amino acids. The CDR3 spells CSVDRGYNEQFF.

The chain joins TRBV27 to TRBJ1-6; TCRdb reports TRBD1, a call that lacks DNA to check it against. There are 14 residues in the CDR3. Germline loops: CDR1 MNHEY, CDR2 SMNVEV (reference sequence). CDR3 sequence: CASVMTGMGSPLHF.

This CDR3 is CASSQRSTSVMSNTGELFF. This chain connects TRBV4-1 to TRBJ2-2; TCRdb calls TRBD2, which cannot be checked without DNA. Per the germline V gene, CDR1 is MGHRA and CDR2 is YSYEKL. This CDR3 comprises 19 residues.

V is TRBV24-1 and J is TRBJ1-2; TCRdb's D call, TRBD1, is unchecked because there is no DNA. CDR3 length equals 14 residues. Per the germline V gene, CDR1 is KGHDR and CDR2 is SFDVKD. This CDR3 reads CATSDMTGMHGYTF.

The chain recombines TRBV20-1 with TRBJ2-2; TCRdb selects TRBD1, and the lack of DNA leaves this call unchecked. This CDR3 is built from 16 residues. Germline CDR1 reads DFQATT; CDR2 reads SNEGSKA (reference sequence). The CDR3 spells CSARAGGLANTGELFF.

V is TRBV12-3 or TRBV12-4 and J is TRBJ1-1; TCRdb reports TRBD1, a call that lacks DNA to check it against. The CDR3 covers 15 residues. CDR3 in amino acids: CASSTISPVNTEAFF.

CDR3 loop: CASSGWTSGRADDEQFF. This sequence joins TRBV6-1 and TRBJ2-1; lacking DNA, the TRBD2 call made by TCRdb goes unchecked. The CDR3 contains 17 residues. Germline V lookup: CDR1 MNHNS, CDR2 SASEGT.

The gene calls are TRBV29-1 and TRBJ2-5. Germline lookup yields CDR1 SQVTM and CDR2 ANQGSEA. CDR3 length equals 12 residues. Here the CDR3 reads CSVVTGGETQYF.

V and J are TRBV14 and TRBJ2-2; the D gene TCRdb calls, TRBD2, cannot be checked with no DNA. The germline CDR1 and CDR2 sequences are SGHDN and FVKESK. There are 14 residues in the CDR3. The CDR3 is CASSWRANTGELFF.